Below, 30 T cell receptor beta chains from the same sample are listed, as sequenced in a study of blood T cell repertoires in COVID-19. Libraries were prepared by immunoSEQ multiplex PCR; TCRdb keeps only in-frame clonotypes and omits some of them. The table records 250,000 to 350,000 clones, 80% to 90% of them present only once. The sequenced material came from PBMCs or T cells enriched from blood (not recorded which). The receptors here all came from a woman in her twenties or thirties who had recovered from COVID-19.

This clone was seen just once. V gene TRBV28 combines with J gene TRBJ2-3; D uncertain. Between the trimmed V and J ends, which lost 2 bases and 4 bases, there was a span of 13 bases. The germline CDR1 and CDR2 sequences are MDHEN and SYDVKM. The CDR3 covers 15 residues. The CDR3 DNA reads TGTGCCAGCAGTTTAACCAGTTTGGCCTCAGATACGCAGTATTTT. Protein product: CASSLTSLASDTQYF. Using reference TRBV28 and TRBJ2-3 for the parts outside the CDR3, the full variable domain is DVKVTQSSRYLVKRTGEKVFLECVQDMDHENMFWYRQDPGLGLRLIYFSYDVKMKEKGDIPEGYSVSREKKERFSLILESASTNQTSMYLCASSLTSLASDTQYFGPGTRLTVL.

This clone was counted between two and nine times. The chain links TRBV6-5 to TRBJ2-7, with 8 bases aligning to TRBD2. The V gene's germline CDR1 is MNHEY and CDR2 SVGAGI. This CDR3 has 12 residues. V dropped 4 bases and J dropped 7; count of bases not matched to a gene: 3. CDR3 sequence reads: CASSSLAGEQYF. CDR3 DNA sequence: TGTGCCAGCAGTTCATTAGCGGGAGAGCAGTACTTC.

This CDR3 reads CASSGDRGSTDTQYF. The DNA of the CDR3 is TGTGCCAGCAGTGGAGACAGGGGGTCAACAGATACGCAGTATTTT. The chain links TRBV2 to TRBJ2-3; 9 bases fit TRBD1. V gave up 4 bases and J gave up 3 bases; unmatched junction bases: 5. The germline V gene encodes CDR1 SNHLY and CDR2 FYNNEI. This CDR3 is 15 amino acids long. Full variable domain (outside the CDR3, taken from reference TRBV2 and TRBJ2-3): EPEVTQTPSHQVTQMGQEVILRCVPISNHLYFYWYRQILGQKVEFLVSFYNNEISEKSEIFDDQFSVERPDGSNFTLKIRSTKLEDSAMYFCASSGDRGSTDTQYFGPGTRLTVL.

This chain connects TRBV11-3 to TRBJ2-3, with a possible D match to TRBD1 (6 bases). Germline lookup yields CDR1 SGHNT and CDR2 YENEEA. Trimming pared 1 base from V and 0 bases from J, leaving 8 bases between. The length of the CDR3 is 15 residues. This CDR3 reads CASSLGQDSTDTQYF. In DNA form, the CDR3 reads TGTGCCAGCAGCTTAGGACAGGACAGCACAGATACGCAGTATTTT. The whole variable domain, remainder taken from reference TRBV11-3 and TRBJ2-3, is EAGVVQSPRYKIIEKKQPVAFWCNPISGHNTLYWYLQNLGQGPELLIRYENEEAVDDSQLPKDRFSAERLKGVDSTLKIQPAELGDSAVYLCASSLGQDSTDTQYFGPGTRLTVL.

The chain is built from TRBV7-6 and TRBJ1-2, with TRBD1 matching over 9 bases. CDR1 and CDR2 (germline): SGHVS, FNYEAQ. This CDR3 region has 16 residues. V was clipped by 4 bases and J by 6 bases; unmatched bases: 12. The CDR3 sequence is CASSSRDREQMDGYTF. The CDR3 DNA sequence: TGTGCCAGCAGCTCCCGGGACAGGGAACAGATGGATGGCTACACCTTC.

Turning to this clone: Other DNA sequences in the same sample also yield this CDR3. The J gene is TRBJ2-3, the V gene TRBV6-5, with TRBD2 identical over 7 bases. The CDR3 spans 14 residues. Per germline, CDR1 MNHEY and CDR2 SVGAGI. The ends lost 4 bases at V and 1 base at J; junction bases unmatched: 2. The CDR3 here is CASSSSGGTDTQYF. Here the CDR3 DNA reads TGTGCCAGCAGTTCCAGCGGGGGCACAGATACGCAGTATTTT.

The chain combines TRBV7-9 with TRBJ2-3, with a weak D call TRBD1 (5 bases). Germline lookup yields CDR1 SEHNR and CDR2 FQNEAQ (reference sequence). CDR3 length: 14 amino acids. Trimming removed 6 bases from V and 2 bases from J, with 12 bases in between. CDR3 residues: CASSPTGFTDTQYF. CDR3 bases: TGTGCCAGCAGTCCAACAGGATTCACAGATACGCAGTATTTT.

The chain employs TRBV5-1 and TRBJ2-2; D may be TRBD1 (6 bases). Germline lookup yields CDR1 SGHRS and CDR2 YFSETQ. This CDR3 spans 16 amino acids. V was cut by 6 bases and J by 5 bases, with 20 bases left in between. CDR3 coding DNA: TGCGCCAGCACCTTCGGTAACAGGGTATCGACCGGGGAGCTGTTTTTT. Translation: CASTFGNRVSTGELFF.

This clone was counted between two and nine times. The chain is built from TRBV3-1 (or the pseudogene TRBV3-2) and TRBJ1-1; 9 bases are a match to TRBD1. The CDR3 totals 13 residues. V lost 2 bases, J lost 9 bases, and 4 bases stayed unmatched. Per the germline V gene, CDR1 is LGHDT and CDR2 is YNNKEL (reference sequence). CDR3 sequence reads: CASSQPGQGQAFF. The DNA for the CDR3 is TGTGCCAGCAGCCAACCTGGACAGGGGCAAGCTTTCTTT.

The chain carries TRBV7-8 and TRBJ1-2; 11 bases match TRBD1. Germline V gene sequence: CDR1 SGHVS, CDR2 FQNEAQ. The CDR3 sequence is 17 residues long. The trim removed 5 bases at V and 8 bases at J, leaving 16 bases unmatched. The CDR3 region is CASSTLGQGVRRGGYTF. The CDR3 nucleotides are TGTGCCAGCAGCACCCTGGGACAGGGGGTAAGGCGAGGGGGCTACACCTTC.

The rearrangement uses TRBV6-5 and TRBJ2-5; 8 nucleotides line up with TRBD2. Germline assignment: CDR1 MNHEY and CDR2 SVGAGI. Unmatched junction bases numbered 11, after V lost 4 bases and J lost 4 bases. There are 16 residues in the CDR3. CDR3 in DNA: TGTGCCAGCAGTTCGATTTTAGCGGGGACGGGAGAGACCCAGTACTTC. It specifies CASSSILAGTGETQYF.

The chain has TRBV28 and TRBJ2-3; D is ambiguous. The V and J ends lost 8 bases and 3 bases respectively, with 3 bases between them. The V gene's germline CDR1 is MDHEN and CDR2 SYDVKM. The CDR3 runs to 10 residues. CDR3 sequence: CASQTDTQYF. In DNA form, the CDR3 reads TGTGCCAGCCAAACAGATACGCAGTATTTT.

The chain uses TRBV11-2 and TRBJ2-1, with 7 bases fitting TRBD2. Germline CDR1 reads SGHAT; CDR2 reads FQNNGV. V lost 9 bases, J lost 8 bases, and 4 bases stayed unmatched. The CDR3 extends over 11 amino acids. This CDR3 reads CASGGGDEQFF. CDR3 nucleotides: TGTGCCAGTGGGGGGGGAGATGAGCAGTTCTTC.

The gene calls are TRBV12-5 and TRBJ1-6; TRBD1 matches at 9 bases. In germline, CDR1 is LGHNT, CDR2 FRNRAP. The V and J ends lost 9 bases and 7 bases, in that order; junction bases with no gene match: 1. This CDR3 region has 12 residues. CDR3 coding DNA: TGTGCTAGCGGGACAGGGAATTCACCCCTCCACTTT. It specifies CASGTGNSPLHF. The variable domain in full, with the rest retrieved from reference TRBV12-5 and TRBJ1-6, is DARVTQTPRHKVTEMGQEVTMRCQPILGHNTVFWYRQTMMQGLELLAYFRNRAPLDDSGMPKDRFSAEMPDATLATLKIQPSEPRDSAVYFCASGTGNSPLHFGNGTRLTVT.

The gene calls are TRBV13 and TRBJ2-7; the match to TRBD1 covers 9 bases. Germline CDR1 is PRHDT and CDR2 is FYEKMQ (reference sequence). CDR3 length: 15 residues. With 5 bases clipped from V and 0 bases from J, the junction kept 5 bases outside the gene matches. CDR3 region: CASSGSGQGSYEQYF. CDR3 bases: TGTGCCAGCAGCGGCTCGGGACAGGGCTCCTACGAGCAGTACTTC.

Only a few counts were recorded for this clone. The chain couples TRBV12-3 or TRBV12-4 to TRBJ1-1; D might be TRBD1 (5 bases). CDR3 length: 13 amino acids. Trimming removed 3 bases at V and 1 base at J, with 6 bases between. CDR3 DNA: TGTGCCAGCAGTTTTACAGGGAACACTGAAGCTTTCTTT. Amino acids: CASSFTGNTEAFF.

This clone has a count of ten or more. This chain joins TRBV18 and TRBJ1-3; TRBD1 agrees at 8 bases. The CDR3 length is 15 residues. The trim removed 5 bases at V and 3 bases at J, leaving 6 bases unmatched. CDR1 is KGHSH and CDR2 is LQKENI in the germline V gene. DNA for the CDR3: TGTGCCAGCTCAAGACAGGGGAAAGGTGGAAACACCATATATTTT. Translated, it gives CASSRQGKGGNTIYF.

The V call is TRBV4-2, the J call TRBJ1-1; 10 positions match TRBD1. V lost 1 base and J lost 4; bases outside the gene matches: 9. The CDR3 runs 17 residues. Germline V gene data show CDR1 as LGHNA and CDR2 as YNFKEQ. Here the CDR3 DNA reads TGTGCCAGCAGCCAAGGGACAGGGGGAGGACTGGTCACTGAAGCTTTCTTT. The encoded protein is CASSQGTGGGLVTEAFF.

This chain uses TRBV5-1 with TRBJ1-1, with 7 bases lining up with TRBD1. Trimming took 0 bases from V and 5 from J; bases not matched to a gene: 7. This CDR3 contains 15 residues. Per germline, CDR1 SGHRS and CDR2 YFSETQ. The CDR3 DNA follows: TGCGCCAGCAGCTTGGGGAGGGGGCGAGGGACTGAAGCTTTCTTT. It encodes CASSLGRGRGTEAFF.

J is TRBJ1-6 and V is TRBV6-6; the D gene is possibly TRBD1 (6 bases). The germline V and J ends were trimmed by 6 bases and 2 bases, with 20 bases remaining between them. CDR1 and CDR2 (germline): MNHNY, SVGAGI (reference sequence). The CDR3 totals 18 residues. CDR3: CASSRPGTKPPYNSPLHF. Written as DNA, the CDR3 is TGTGCCAGCAGCCGACCGGGGACAAAACCCCCCTATAATTCACCCCTCCACTTT.

The chain links TRBV19 to TRBJ1-2, with TRBD1 matching over 9 bases. CDR3 length equals 17 residues. The trim removed 6 bases at V and 7 bases at J, leaving 18 bases unmatched. Germline V CDR1 and CDR2: LNHDA, SQIVND (reference sequence). The CDR3 sequence: CASRKTRTGGAPFGYTF. The CDR3 DNA follows: TGTGCCAGTAGGAAAACCCGAACAGGGGGCGCTCCCTTTGGCTACACCTTC.

The chain is built from TRBV2 and TRBJ1-1; a weak D match, TRBD1 (6 bases). The length of the CDR3 is 12 residues. The germline gives CDR1 SNHLY, CDR2 FYNNEI. V lost 4 bases to trimming and J lost 6 bases, with 9 bases between them. The CDR3, as DNA: TGTGCCAGCAGTGTCAGGGGCCCTGAAGCTTTCTTT. Residues: CASSVRGPEAFF.

This chain links TRBV28 with TRBJ1-5; a weak D match, TRBD1 (6 bases). The CDR3 has 19 amino acids. Trimming cost V 2 bases and J 2 bases, with 22 bases left between them. Germline-derived CDR1 and CDR2 are MDHEN and SYDVKM. The CDR3 coding sequence is TGTGCCAGCAGTTTAGGTCCAGGACAGACTCTCGTTCGCAATCAGCCCCAGCATTTT. This sequence encodes CASSLGPGQTLVRNQPQHF.

The V and J genes are TRBV7-9 and TRBJ2-1, with 12 bases aligning to TRBD2. V was pared by 1 base and J by 4 bases, with 2 bases of the junction left unmatched. CDR1 and CDR2 (germline): SEHNR, FQNEAQ (reference sequence). This CDR3 comprises 16 residues. CDR3 in amino acids: CASSLVTSGGYNEQFF. CDR3 nucleotides: TGTGCCAGCAGCTTAGTGACTAGCGGGGGTTACAATGAGCAGTTCTTC.

This sequence joins TRBV7-2 and TRBJ2-7; D is perhaps TRBD1 (6 bases). This CDR3 is built from 14 residues. The V gene's germline CDR1 is SGHTA and CDR2 FQGNSA. V lost 1 base, J lost 2 bases, and 9 bases lay in between. The CDR3 DNA sequence: TGTGCCAGCAGCTTAGGACAGGCAACCTACGAGCAGTACTTC. Amino acid sequence: CASSLGQATYEQYF.

The chain joins TRBV24-1 to TRBJ2-1, with TRBD2 matching over 14 bases. J was trimmed by 4 bases and V by 3 bases; bases with no gene match: 10. Germline V gives CDR1 KGHDR, CDR2 SFDVKD. The length of the CDR3 is 19 residues. The CDR3 coding sequence is TGTGCCACCAGTGATGCGGGGACTAGCGGGAGAGGCGGGTACAATGAGCAGTTCTTC. Translating it yields CATSDAGTSGRGGYNEQFF.

This chain joins TRBV10-3 and TRBJ1-1; tentatively, D is TRBD1 (6 bases). Per the germline V gene, CDR1 is ENHRY and CDR2 is SYGVKD. V was clipped by 5 bases and J by 10 bases, with 20 bases between them. The CDR3 loop spans 14 amino acids. The CDR3: CAISSQGFGLVAFF. CDR3 bases: TGTGCCATCAGTAGCCAGGGGTTTGGTTTAGTAGCTTTCTTT.

The rearrangement links TRBV28 to TRBJ1-1, with D tentatively TRBD1 (5 bases). Trimming left V 2 bases short and J 1 base short, with 17 bases between. Germline CDR1 is MDHEN and CDR2 is SYDVKM. The CDR3 is 17 amino acids. The CDR3 DNA is TGTGCCAGCAGTTTACGCCCGACGGATAGGGGGAACACTGAAGCTTTCTTT. Amino acids: CASSLRPTDRGNTEAFF.

This chain joins TRBV21-1 and TRBJ2-1; the table's D gene call, TRBD1, was not cross checked with the DNA. TRBV21-1 is a documented pseudogene. The CDR3 sequence is 19 residues long. This CDR3 reads CASSYVRDRRTSSYNEQFF. The DNA for the CDR3 is TGTGCCAGCAGCTATGTCCGGGACAGAAGAACTAGCTCCTACAATGAGCAGTTCTTC.

The rearrangement uses TRBV10-1 and TRBJ2-3; 11 bases are a match to TRBD2. This CDR3 is built from 14 residues. V shed 4 bases and J 8 bases; nucleotides not matched to a gene: 5. Per germline, CDR1 WNHNN and CDR2 SYGVQD (reference sequence). The CDR3 is CASSGDSGRGTQYF. As DNA, the CDR3 is TGCGCCAGCAGTGGGGATAGCGGGAGGGGTACGCAGTATTTT.